Listed here are 22 T cell receptor beta chains from one sample, sequenced in a study of early stage breast cancer tumors. The table came from immunoSEQ multiplex PCR; TCRdb's copy has only in-frame clones and leaves some out. The repertoire has about 51,000 clones, around four fifths of them found once; the top ten carry about 3.4%. The sample comprised blood. These receptors all come from a person in their 40s with breast cancer.

This clone has only a few counts. The CDR3 DNA reads TGTGCCAGCTCACCCGGCCCTAGGACAGGTCCCTCCTACGAGCAGTACTTC. Encoded protein: CASSPGPRTGPSYEQYF. The chain is built from TRBV18 and TRBJ2-7; 7 bases line up with TRBD1. Trimming at V came to 3 bases and at J to 0 bases, leaving 11 bases not matched to a gene. Germline lookup yields CDR1 KGHSH and CDR2 LQKENI. The CDR3 spans 17 residues.

V gene TRBV29-1 combines with J gene TRBJ2-7; the D is unclear. The V end was cut by 5 bases, the J end by 4 bases, with 12 bases between. Germline V gene lookup returns CDR1 SQVTM and CDR2 ANQGSEA. The CDR3 covers 12 residues. The CDR3 DNA reads as TGCAGCGTTAAGAGCTCCGGATACGAGCAGTACTTC. Protein: CSVKSSGYEQYF.

The rearrangement joins TRBV7-3 to TRBJ2-3; D not certain. Per germline, CDR1 SGHTA and CDR2 FQGTGA. CDR3 length: 15 amino acids. V was pared by 2 bases and J by 3 bases, with 12 bases between. CDR3 bases: TGTGCCAGCAGCTTATTAGATGGCCGTACAGATACGCAGTATTTT. This gives the protein CASSLLDGRTDTQYF.

This chain uses TRBV7-9 with TRBJ2-1, with TRBD2 matching over 10 bases. With 6 bases clipped from V and 9 bases from J, the junction kept 11 bases outside the gene matches. CDR1 is SEHNR, CDR2 FQNEAQ, per germline (reference sequence). This CDR3 is 15 amino acids long. For the CDR3, the DNA is TGTGCCAGCAGTTTCGCTAGCGGGAGCTCCCCTGAGCAGTTCTTC. The encoded protein is CASSFASGSSPEQFF.

The CDR3 coding sequence is TGTGCCAGCAGCCGCACCGGACTTTCTGACAGCTCCTACGAGCAGTACTTC. Translation gives CASSRTGLSDSSYEQYF. The J gene is TRBJ2-7, the V gene TRBV5-6; D possibly uses TRBD1 or TRBD2 (5 bases each). The V gene lost 4 bases and the J gene lost 0 bases, with 20 bases spanning the gap. The CDR3 consists of 17 residues. In germline, CDR1 is SGHDT, CDR2 YYEEEE.

This clone is medium-sized (0.01 to 0.1%) by share. The chain carries TRBV18 and TRBJ1-2, with 9 bases aligning to TRBD1. The CDR3 loop spans 16 amino acids. Looked up from germline, CDR1 is KGHSH and CDR2 is LQKENI. The V and J ends lost 3 bases and 2 bases, in that order; junction bases with no gene match: 7. Written as DNA, the CDR3 is TGTGCCAGCTCACCCCCCGGGACAGGGACGAACTATGGCTACACCTTC. Amino acids: CASSPPGTGTNYGYTF.

The chain couples TRBV7-8 to TRBJ1-1, with TRBD1 matching over 7 bases. Looked up from germline, CDR1 is SGHVS and CDR2 is FQNEAQ. This CDR3 has 15 residues. V shed 5 bases and J 0 bases; nucleotides not matched to a gene: 6. The CDR3 bases are TGTGCCAGCAGCGCCGGGACAGCCCTGAACACTGAAGCTTTCTTT. Translation gives CASSAGTALNTEAFF. The full variable domain, completed using reference TRBV7-8 and TRBJ1-1, is GAGVSQSPRYKVAKRGQDVALRCDPISGHVSLFWYQQALGQGPEFLTYFQNEAQLDKSGLPSDRFFAERPEGSVSTLKIQRTQQEDSAVYLCASSAGTALNTEAFFGQGTRLTVV.

This chain links TRBV6-6 with TRBJ2-5, with TRBD2 matching 8 bases. The CDR3 has 15 residues. The germline CDR1 and CDR2 sequences are MNHNY and SVGAGI (reference sequence). V dropped 8 bases and J dropped 3; count of bases not matched to a gene: 11. CDR3 nucleotide sequence: TGTGCCAGCTTAAAGAGCGGGAGCTGGGAAGAGACCCAGTACTTC. Amino acid sequence: CASLKSGSWEETQYF.

A remark on this clone: One end of the junction is discordant with germline, which a read error may explain. The chain employs TRBV10-2 and TRBJ2-7; the match to TRBD1 covers 11 bases. Per germline, CDR1 WSHSY and CDR2 SAAADI. The CDR3 runs to 15 residues. The CDR3 sequence: CASSPGTGGNYGQYF. As DNA, the CDR3 is TGCGCCAGCAGTCCTGGGACAGGGGGGAATTACGGGCAGTACTTC.

The chain joins TRBV20-1 to TRBJ2-5, with D uncertain. The CDR3 is 10 residues long. V lost 1 base and J 4 bases, leaving 1 base between the germline ends. Germline V lookup: CDR1 DFQATT, CDR2 SNEGSKA (reference sequence). CDR3 protein: CSARGETQYF. CDR3 bases: TGCAGTGCTAGAGGAGAGACCCAGTACTTC.

The chain joins TRBV7-2 to TRBJ1-2, with D unresolved. Germline V gives CDR1 SGHTA, CDR2 FQGNSA. This CDR3 comprises 12 residues. V was trimmed by 4 bases and J by 1 base, leaving 4 bases between them. In nucleotides, the CDR3 is TGTGCCAGCAGCTCAGATAACTATGGCTACACCTTC. As protein: CASSSDNYGYTF.

The chain links TRBV5-1 to TRBJ2-5, with 7 bases identical to TRBD2. This CDR3 contains 15 residues. V was clipped by 3 bases and J by 7 bases; unmatched bases: 12. CDR1 and CDR2 from the germline V gene are SGHRS and YFSETQ. CDR3 nucleotide sequence: TGCGCCAGCAGCTGGGGGGGTGAGACGAGGGGGACCCAGTACTTC. It codes for CASSWGGETRGTQYF.

This clone occurred a few times. Here the CDR3 reads CASRAQGAQIYEQYF. The CDR3 DNA sequence: TGTGCCAGCAGGGCACAGGGGGCTCAAATCTACGAGCAGTACTTC. This chain uses TRBV28 with TRBJ2-7; 9 nucleotides match TRBD1. V shed 6 bases, J shed 3 bases, and the junction held 9 bases outside the gene matches. Germline CDR1 MDHEN, CDR2 SYDVKM. The CDR3 loop spans 15 amino acids.

The chain combines TRBV9 with TRBJ2-2; 7 bases are shared with TRBD1. Trimming removed 2 bases from V and 5 bases from J; junction bases left unmatched: 3. Germline assignment: CDR1 SGDLS and CDR2 YYNGEE. The CDR3 runs 14 residues. The DNA for the CDR3 is TGTGCCAGCAGCGTGAGGGGGCCAACCGGGGAGCTGTTTTTT. This encodes CASSVRGPTGELFF.

The sample holds a few counts of this clone. The rearrangement joins TRBV7-8 to TRBJ1-4; 11 bases agree with TRBD1. There are 15 residues in the CDR3. V shed 5 bases, J shed 5 bases, and the junction held 4 bases outside the gene matches. Germline V lookup: CDR1 SGHVS, CDR2 FQNEAQ. CDR3 loop: CASSRGQGGNEKLFF. The CDR3 DNA follows: TGTGCCAGCAGCAGGGGACAGGGGGGAAATGAAAAACTGTTTTTT.

This clone was seen just once. This chain links TRBV7-9 with TRBJ2-1; TRBD2 matches 14 bases. The CDR3 is 18 amino acids. V lost 4 bases and J lost 6; bases outside the gene matches: 11. Germline lookup yields CDR1 SEHNR and CDR2 FQNEAQ (reference sequence). The CDR3 nucleotides read TGTGCCAGCAGCTACTTCATGACTAGCGGGAGGGCTGGCAATGAGCAGTTCTTC. Amino acid sequence: CASSYFMTSGRAGNEQFF.

CDR3 DNA sequence: TGTGCCTGGAGTTCAACAGGGGTCAATGAGCAGTTCTTC. As protein: CAWSSTGVNEQFF. The chain links TRBV30 to TRBJ2-1; 7 bases match TRBD1. Per germline, CDR1 GTSNPN and CDR2 SVGIG (reference sequence). J gave up 6 bases and V 2 bases, and 4 bases lay outside the gene matches. This CDR3 contains 13 residues.

The chain uses TRBV12-5 and TRBJ2-5, with no clear D. CDR1 is LGHNT and CDR2 is FRNRAP in the germline V gene. This CDR3 is built from 13 residues. V lost 4 bases, J lost 5 bases, and 11 bases lay in between. The CDR3 reads CASGSPLKETQYF. The CDR3 region has the DNA TGTGCTAGTGGTTCACCCCTCAAGGAGACCCAGTACTTC.

The chain couples TRBV9 to TRBJ1-2; D ambiguous. Germline V gene data show CDR1 as SGDLS and CDR2 as YYNGEE. V was pared by 3 bases and J by 5 bases, with 17 bases between. The CDR3 has 15 residues. The CDR3 sequence: CASSAYPSLEYGYTF. CDR3 DNA sequence: TGTGCCAGCAGCGCCTACCCGTCCTTGGAGTATGGCTACACCTTC.

A few counts support this clone. The V gene is TRBV27, the J gene TRBJ1-5, with unresolved D. There are 13 residues in the CDR3. Germline V gene sequence: CDR1 MNHEY, CDR2 SMNVEV (reference sequence). V was clipped by 4 bases and J by 3 bases, with 7 bases between them. The CDR3 here is CASSWTLNQPQHF. For the CDR3, the DNA is TGTGCCAGCAGTTGGACCCTCAATCAGCCCCAGCATTTT.

The chain is built from TRBV7-8 and TRBJ1-1; D unclear. The germline V gene encodes CDR1 SGHVS and CDR2 FQNEAQ. V was trimmed by 5 bases and J by 1 base, leaving 20 bases between them. The CDR3 loop spans 17 amino acids. Written as DNA, the CDR3 is TGTGCCAGCAGCCTCAGCTACGGCGATCCAGGGAACACTGAAGCTTTCTTT. This gives the protein CASSLSYGDPGNTEAFF.

This chain connects TRBV30 to TRBJ1-2, with D maybe TRBD1 (6 bases). The CDR3 consists of 15 residues. The germline V gene encodes CDR1 GTSNPN and CDR2 SVGIG (reference sequence). With 1 base removed from V and 3 bases from J, the gap between germline ends came to 15 bases. As DNA, the CDR3 is TGTGCCTGGAGTGAGTACGGGGGGCGCGACTATGGCTACACCTTC. It is translated as CAWSEYGGRDYGYTF.